This T cell receptor (beta chain) was found in a study of CD8 T cells in ankylosing spondylitis. General observations from the study: A TCR beta motif made of about eight highly homologous variants seemed typical of ankylosing spondylitis blood. Both synovial fluid and blood in reactive arthritis had previously been reported to carry some motif variants. Disease-linked clones reportedly showed significant enrichment in matched ankylosing spondylitis synovial fluid. Within peripheral blood, clones linked to disease were CD8+ and relatively rare.

With V trimmed by 7 bases and J by 8 bases, 6 bases remained unmatched. The CDR3 consists of 14 residues. Germline V gives CDR1 ENHRY, CDR2 SYGVKD. Quantitative molecular-barcoded 5'-RACE generated the TCR beta libraries. Via MiXCR, TCRdb re-called the 5' RACE reads, giving one row per CDR3 protein. The sample yields about 340,000 distinct CDR3 sequences, approximately 8% seen once. The sample holds a few counts of this clonotype. Its antigen is unidentified. This chain connects TRBV10-3 to TRBJ2-1, with 12 bases matching TRBD2. The sample was blood, either unsorted or a sorted T cell fraction (not recorded which). This receptor was identified in a male donor with ankylosing spondylitis. The CDR3: CAIKLAGGPDEQFF. Written as DNA, the CDR3 is TGTGCCATCAAGCTAGCGGGAGGGCCGGATGAGCAGTTCTTC.